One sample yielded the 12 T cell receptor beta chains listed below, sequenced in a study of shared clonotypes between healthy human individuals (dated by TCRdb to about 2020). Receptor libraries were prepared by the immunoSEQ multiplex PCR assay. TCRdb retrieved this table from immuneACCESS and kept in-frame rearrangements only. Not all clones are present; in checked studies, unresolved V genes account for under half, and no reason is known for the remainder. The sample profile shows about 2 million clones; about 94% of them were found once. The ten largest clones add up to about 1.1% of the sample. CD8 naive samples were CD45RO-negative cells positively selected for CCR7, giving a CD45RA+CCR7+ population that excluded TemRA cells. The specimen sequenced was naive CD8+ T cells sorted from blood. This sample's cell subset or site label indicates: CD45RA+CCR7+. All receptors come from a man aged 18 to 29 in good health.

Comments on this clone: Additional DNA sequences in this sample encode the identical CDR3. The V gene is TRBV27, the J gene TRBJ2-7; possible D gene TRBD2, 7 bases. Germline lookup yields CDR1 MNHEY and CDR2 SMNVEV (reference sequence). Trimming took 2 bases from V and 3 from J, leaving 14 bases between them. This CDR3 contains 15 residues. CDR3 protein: CASSLKGGGGYEQYF. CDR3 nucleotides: TGTGCCAGCAGTTTAAAGGGGGGAGGGGGCTACGAGCAGTACTTC.

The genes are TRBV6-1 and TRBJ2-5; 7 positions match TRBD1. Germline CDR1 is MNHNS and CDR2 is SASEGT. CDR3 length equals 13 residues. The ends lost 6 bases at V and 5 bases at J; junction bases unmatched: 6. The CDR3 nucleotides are TGTGCCAGCAGAGCGACAGGGTTTGAGACCCAGTACTTC. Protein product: CASRATGFETQYF.

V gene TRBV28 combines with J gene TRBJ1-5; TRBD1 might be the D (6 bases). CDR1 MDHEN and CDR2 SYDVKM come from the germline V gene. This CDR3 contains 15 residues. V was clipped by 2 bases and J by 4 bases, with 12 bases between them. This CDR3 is CASSLVPGTNQPQHF. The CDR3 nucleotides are TGTGCCAGCAGTTTAGTGCCGGGGACAAATCAGCCCCAGCATTTT.

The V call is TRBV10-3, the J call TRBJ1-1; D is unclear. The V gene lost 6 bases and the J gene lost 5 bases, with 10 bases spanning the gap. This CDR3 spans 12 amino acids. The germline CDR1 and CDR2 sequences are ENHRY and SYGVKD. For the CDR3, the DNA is TGTGCCATCAGGACCTCCGGTACTGAAGCTTTCTTT. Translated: CAIRTSGTEAFF.

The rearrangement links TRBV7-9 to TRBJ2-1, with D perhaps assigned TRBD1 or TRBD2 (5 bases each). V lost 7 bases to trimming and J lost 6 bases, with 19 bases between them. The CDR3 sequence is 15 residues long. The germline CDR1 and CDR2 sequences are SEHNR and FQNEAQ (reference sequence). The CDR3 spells CASNEGDALANEQFF. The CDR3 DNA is TGTGCCAGCAACGAAGGGGATGCCCTAGCCAATGAGCAGTTCTTC.

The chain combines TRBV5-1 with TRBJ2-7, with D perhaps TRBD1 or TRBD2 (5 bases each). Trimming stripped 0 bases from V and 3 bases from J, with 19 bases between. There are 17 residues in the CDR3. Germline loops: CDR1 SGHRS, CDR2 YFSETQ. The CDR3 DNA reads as TGCGCCAGCAGCTTGGGCTACAGGCAGGGAGAATTCTACGAGCAGTACTTC. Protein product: CASSLGYRQGEFYEQYF.

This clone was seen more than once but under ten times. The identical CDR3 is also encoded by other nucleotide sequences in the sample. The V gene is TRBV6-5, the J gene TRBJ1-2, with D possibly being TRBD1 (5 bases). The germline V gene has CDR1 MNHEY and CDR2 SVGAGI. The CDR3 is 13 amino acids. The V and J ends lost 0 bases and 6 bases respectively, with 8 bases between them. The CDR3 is CASSYSEGNGYTF. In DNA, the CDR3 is TGTGCCAGCAGTTACTCGGAGGGGAATGGCTACACCTTC.

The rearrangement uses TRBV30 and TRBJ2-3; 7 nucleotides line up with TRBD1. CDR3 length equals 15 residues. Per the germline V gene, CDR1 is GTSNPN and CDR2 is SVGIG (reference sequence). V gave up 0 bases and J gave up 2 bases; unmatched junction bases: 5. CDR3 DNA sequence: TGTGCCTGGAGTGTCGACAGGGACAACACAGATACGCAGTATTTT. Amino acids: CAWSVDRDNTDTQYF.

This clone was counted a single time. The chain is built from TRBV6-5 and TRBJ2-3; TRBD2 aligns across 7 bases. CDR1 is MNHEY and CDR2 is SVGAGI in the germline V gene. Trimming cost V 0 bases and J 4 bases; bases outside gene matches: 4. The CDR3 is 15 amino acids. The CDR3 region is CASSYSGGSSDTQYF. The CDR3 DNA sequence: TGTGCCAGCAGTTACTCCGGCGGGAGTTCAGATACGCAGTATTTT.

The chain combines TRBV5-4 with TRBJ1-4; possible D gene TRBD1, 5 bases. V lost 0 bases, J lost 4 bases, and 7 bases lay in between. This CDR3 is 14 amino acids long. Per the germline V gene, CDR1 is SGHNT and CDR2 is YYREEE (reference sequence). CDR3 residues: CASSLGGSNEKLFF. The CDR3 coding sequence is TGTGCCAGCAGCTTGGGGGGCAGTAATGAAAAACTGTTTTTT.

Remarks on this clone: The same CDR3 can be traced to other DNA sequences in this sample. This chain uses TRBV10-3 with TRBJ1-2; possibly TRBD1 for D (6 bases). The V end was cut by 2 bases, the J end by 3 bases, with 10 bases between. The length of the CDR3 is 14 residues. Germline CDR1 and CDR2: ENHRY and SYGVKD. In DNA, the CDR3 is TGTGCCATCAGTGAGGGGGCAGGGGACTATGGCTACACCTTC. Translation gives CAISEGAGDYGYTF.

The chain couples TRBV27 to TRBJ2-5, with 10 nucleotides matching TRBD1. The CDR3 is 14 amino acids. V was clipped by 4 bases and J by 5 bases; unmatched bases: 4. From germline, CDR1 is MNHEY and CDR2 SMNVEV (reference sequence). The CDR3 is CASSSTGGMETQYF. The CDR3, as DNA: TGTGCCAGCAGTTCGACAGGGGGCATGGAGACCCAGTACTTC.